Listed below are T cell receptor beta chains from one sample, sequenced in a study of molecular identifiers for immune sequencing clone quantification. From the PCR reads, TCRdb called clonotypes with MiXCR, one entry per CDR3 protein. The sample includes under 600,000 distinct CDR3 sequences, roughly 26% of them seen just once. The sample consisted of naive CD8+ T cells from blood, with Jurkat cell RNA spiked in. The receptor set was obtained from a human donor in good health. Some libraries in this study had Jurkat cell RNA spiked in. Each CDR3 is given with its conserved first and last residue. The order of the fields is CDR3 DNA, CDR3 protein, V gene, clone size, D gene, J gene. A D gene is named only where the DNA matches it firmly. Rows may omit the clone size; those that give it use once, few, many or a size class.

DNA: TGTGCTAGCAGCCCCGGGACAGGGTATTTCAATGAGCAGTTCTTC
CDR3: CASSPGTGYFNEQFF
V: TRBV7-7
size: NA
D: TRBD1
J: TRBJ2-1

DNA: TGCGCCAGCAGTGCGGACAGGGGGCTCACAGATACGCAGTATTTT
CDR3: CASSADRGLTDTQYF
V: TRBV10-1
size: NA
D: TRBD1
J: TRBJ2-3

DNA: TGTGCCAGCAGCCGGATCTTTGAGGGGGAGACCCAGTACTTC
CDR3: CASSRIFEGETQYF
V: TRBV7-9
size: many
D: NA
J: TRBJ2-5

DNA: TGTGCCAGCAGTTTTAGGGCAGGGGGCAAGAACGAGCAGTACTTC
CDR3: CASSFRAGGKNEQYF
V: TRBV12-3/TRBV12-4
size: many
D: TRBD1
J: TRBJ2-7

DNA: TGTGCCAGCAGCTTAGCGCTTCGACATTTTAGCACAGATACGCAGTATTTT
CDR3: CASSLALRHFSTDTQYF
V: TRBV7-9
size: few
D: NA
J: TRBJ2-3

DNA: TGTGCCAGCAGCCGGTCGGAAGGGCAGTATTTT
CDR3: CASSRSEGQYF
V: TRBV12-3/TRBV12-4
size: many
D: NA
J: TRBJ2-3

DNA: TGTGCCAGCGAGGGACAGGGGGTTGAGCAGTTCTTC
CDR3: CASEGQGVEQFF
V: TRBV12-3/TRBV12-4
size: NA
D: TRBD1
J: TRBJ2-1

DNA: TGTGCCAGCAGCTACAATTACCGGGACAGGGACGTTGTAGGGAATCAGCCCCAGCATTTT
CDR3: CASSYNYRDRDVVGNQPQHF
V: TRBV7-2
size: NA
D: TRBD1
J: TRBJ1-5

DNA: TGTGCCAGCAGCCCGCCGGGACTTGGATTAGATCAGCCCCAGCATTTT
CDR3: CASSPPGLGLDQPQHF
V: TRBV12-3/TRBV12-4
size: few
D: NA
J: TRBJ1-5

DNA: TGTGCCAGCGGCCCCATAGCGGGAGGGCCATTCTACGAGCAGTACTTC
CDR3: CASGPIAGGPFYEQYF
V: TRBV7-9
size: NA
D: TRBD2
J: TRBJ2-7